The 29 T cell receptor beta chains reported below all come from one sample, sequenced in a study of T cell repertoires in cytomegalovirus infection. TCRdb itself ran the reads through MiXCR, one entry per CDR3 protein. Altogether more than 85,000 distinct CDR3 sequences are present, 20% to 30% being singletons, with the ten largest covering roughly two fifths. Sequenced sample: CD8+ T cells from PBMCs. The receptors were gathered from a human donor in good health (CMV status not recorded). Some clones in this sample may be carry-over from other donors' samples.

Ten or more counts support this clonotype. V and J are TRBV7-6 and TRBJ2-1; maybe TRBD2 (6 bases). In germline, CDR1 is SGHVS, CDR2 FNYEAQ. The V gene lost 1 base and the J gene lost 9 bases, with 16 bases spanning the gap. The CDR3 runs to 15 residues. This CDR3 reads CASSLGLASVTEQFF. In DNA form, the CDR3 reads TGTGCCAGCAGCTTAGGGCTAGCGTCAGTCACTGAGCAGTTCTTC.

A note on this clonotype: One end of the junction does not line up with germline, which may come from a read error. The V gene is TRBV4-1, the J gene TRBJ1-5; 7 bases map to TRBD1. The germline CDR1 and CDR2 sequences are MGHRA and YSYEKL. This CDR3 has 15 amino acids. CDR3 loop: CANSQDRDSYQPQHF. CDR3 coding DNA: TGCGCCAACAGCCAAGATCGGGACAGCTATCAGCCCCAGCATTTT.

This clonotype was counted ten times or more. The V and J genes are TRBV7-8 and TRBJ2-5; 7 nucleotides line up with TRBD2. J was trimmed by 7 bases and V by 5 bases; bases with no gene match: 19. The length of the CDR3 is 17 residues. The germline V gene encodes CDR1 SGHVS and CDR2 FQNEAQ. The CDR3 DNA reads TGTGCCAGCAGCCGGGGGTATGAGGGAGGGCCCTCGGGGACCCAGTACTTC. Translating it yields CASSRGYEGGPSGTQYF.

The V gene is TRBV5-5, the J gene TRBJ2-1; perhaps TRBD1 as D (7 bases). The CDR3 runs 13 residues. Trimming left V 5 bases short and J 6 bases short, with 12 bases between. Germline CDR1 is SGHKS and CDR2 is YYEKEE (reference sequence). The DNA for the CDR3 is TGTGCCAGCAGGCCAGGGGGGTTCAATGAGCAGTTCTTC. This translates into CASRPGGFNEQFF.

This clonotype was detected a few times. V usage is TRBV4-3 and J usage is TRBJ2-7, with a tentative D call TRBD1 (6 bases). V gave up 0 bases and J gave up 3 bases, with 18 bases separating them. The germline V gene encodes CDR1 LGHNA and CDR2 YSLEER. The CDR3 totals 17 residues. The CDR3 DNA follows: TGCGCCAGCAGCCAAGATTCAACAGGGAATATAGGCTACGAGCAGTACTTC. It encodes CASSQDSTGNIGYEQYF.

This clonotype turned up a few times. The gene calls are TRBV7-9 and TRBJ2-1; TRBD2 might be the D (6 bases). CDR3 size: 14 residues. Germline assignment: CDR1 SEHNR and CDR2 FQNEAQ (reference sequence). V was cut by 3 bases and J by 7 bases, with 13 bases left in between. CDR3 protein: CASSFPSDWNEQFF. In nucleotides, the CDR3 is TGTGCCAGCAGCTTTCCTAGCGACTGGAATGAGCAGTTCTTC.

The gene calls are TRBV28 and TRBJ1-4; D is perhaps TRBD1 (5 bases). V gave up 7 bases and J gave up 4 bases, with 13 bases separating them. Germline V gives CDR1 MDHEN, CDR2 SYDVKM. CDR3 size: 14 residues. The CDR3 DNA reads as TGTGCCAGCACCCTCGGGGGGGATAATGAAAAACTGTTTTTT. Translated: CASTLGGDNEKLFF.

This clonotype was recorded at least ten times. This sequence joins TRBV11-2 and TRBJ2-7, with unresolved D. CDR1 is SGHAT and CDR2 is FQNNGV in the germline V gene. The CDR3 is 11 residues long. V was trimmed by 0 bases and J by 7 bases, leaving 4 bases between them. This CDR3 reads CASSLEGEQYF. The CDR3 DNA reads as TGTGCCAGCAGCTTAGAGGGGGAGCAGTACTTC. Filled out from reference TRBV11-2 and TRBJ2-7, the complete variable domain reads EAGVAQSPRYKIIEKRQSVAFWCNPISGHATLYWYQQILGQGPKLLIQFQNNGVVDDSQLPKDRFSAERLKGVDSTLKIQPAKLEDSAVYLCASSLEGEQYFGPGTRLTVT.

This chain connects TRBV4-3 to TRBJ2-7, with D possibly being TRBD1 or TRBD2 (5 bases each). This CDR3 comprises 16 residues. Germline values: CDR1 LGHNA, CDR2 YSLEER. Trimming took off 0 bases at V and 6 bases at J, with 18 bases between the two ends. The CDR3 coding sequence is TGCGCCAGCAGCCAAGATAGGGGCCAGGGACCGGGCGAGCAGTACTTC. Translation: CASSQDRGQGPGEQYF.

The rearrangement joins TRBV2 to TRBJ1-5; 9 bases are a match to TRBD1. Germline CDR1 and CDR2: SNHLY and FYNNEI. The CDR3 loop spans 18 amino acids. With 2 bases clipped from V and 3 bases from J, the junction kept 11 bases outside the gene matches. In nucleotides, the CDR3 is TGTGCCAGCAGTGAACTTACAGGGGGCTTGGAACCCAATCAGCCCCAGCATTTT. Translating gives CASSELTGGLEPNQPQHF.

The chain employs TRBV10-3 and TRBJ1-2; the D is unclear. Germline V gene lookup returns CDR1 ENHRY and CDR2 SYGVKD. Between the trimmed V and J ends, which lost 3 bases and 1 base, there was a span of 12 bases. CDR3 length equals 15 residues. The CDR3 DNA is TGTGCCATCAGTGAAGGCCAGCTACATAACTATGGCTACACCTTC. Residues: CAISEGQLHNYGYTF.

The V and J genes are TRBV29-1 and TRBJ2-5; D is unclear. The germline CDR1 and CDR2 sequences are SQVTM and ANQGSEA. The CDR3 length is 13 residues. V lost 5 bases and J 0 bases, leaving 10 bases between the germline ends. The CDR3 protein is CSVPGSHQETQYF. DNA for the CDR3: TGCAGCGTTCCTGGGTCCCACCAAGAGACCCAGTACTTC.

This clonotype was seen more than once but under ten times. V is TRBV30 and J is TRBJ2-1, with D perhaps given as TRBD1 or TRBD2 (5 bases each). This CDR3 is 15 amino acids long. CDR1 GTSNPN and CDR2 SVGIG come from the germline V gene (reference sequence). Deletions cut 5 bases from V and 8 bases from J, with 22 bases between. CDR3 sequence (DNA): TGTGCCTGGGTCTACGTTGGGGGTAGACGCGATGAGCAGTTCTTC. Protein sequence: CAWVYVGGRRDEQFF.

This clonotype was seen a few times. This chain uses TRBV5-6 with TRBJ2-5; 7 nucleotides agree with TRBD2. The ends lost 2 bases at V and 10 bases at J; junction bases unmatched: 2. The V gene's germline CDR1 is SGHDT and CDR2 YYEEEE. The length of the CDR3 is 11 residues. DNA for the CDR3: TGTGCCAGCAGCTTTGGGGAGGGCCAGTACTTC. Encoded protein: CASSFGEGQYF. Looking up the rest from reference TRBV5-6 and TRBJ2-5 gives the full variable domain: DAGVTQSPTHLIKTRGQQVTLRCSPKSGHDTVSWYQQALGQGPQFIFQYYEEEERQRGNFPDRFSGHQFPNYSSELNVNALLLGDSALYLCASSFGEGQYFGPGTRLLVL.

The chain carries TRBV20-1 and TRBJ2-7, with D perhaps being TRBD1 or TRBD2 (5 bases each). CDR1 DFQATT and CDR2 SNEGSKA come from the germline V gene (reference sequence). The CDR3 totals 12 residues. V was trimmed by 8 bases and J by 5 bases, leaving 16 bases between them. In DNA form, the CDR3 reads TGCAGTACCCGGGACCGCGACCACGAGCAGTACTTC. Residues: CSTRDRDHEQYF.

The rearrangement links TRBV6-5 to TRBJ2-5, with a tentative D call TRBD2 (5 bases). Germline V gene lookup returns CDR1 MNHEY and CDR2 SVGAGI. This CDR3 is built from 13 residues. The ends were cut back, 6 bases at V and 5 bases at J, with 13 bases in the middle. CDR3: CASRLGRKETQYF. The CDR3 coding sequence is TGTGCCAGCAGGTTGGGGAGAAAGGAGACCCAGTACTTC.

This clonotype was detected a few times. The V call is TRBV29-1, the J call TRBJ1-1, with 12 bases fitting TRBD1. V trimming: 4 bases; J trimming: 9 bases; junction bases outside the gene matches: 6. Germline CDR1 SQVTM, CDR2 ANQGSEA. The CDR3 runs 13 residues. The CDR3 region is CSVAGTGGPQAFF. The CDR3 coding sequence is TGCAGCGTTGCCGGGACAGGGGGCCCTCAAGCTTTCTTT.

J is TRBJ1-1 and V is TRBV15, with D perhaps TRBD1 (5 bases). The CDR3 consists of 15 residues. Germline-derived CDR1 and CDR2 are LNHNV and YYDKDF (reference sequence). Trimming cost V 0 bases and J 4 bases, with 12 bases left between them. The CDR3: CATSRDRVASTEAFF. As DNA, the CDR3 is TGTGCCACCAGCAGAGACAGGGTGGCGAGCACTGAAGCTTTCTTT.

This clonotype was counted only a few times. The chain links TRBV19 to TRBJ1-5; the D gene is possibly TRBD1 (6 bases). Germline CDR1 and CDR2: LNHDA and SQIVND (reference sequence). This CDR3 is 15 amino acids long. V was trimmed by 4 bases and J by 8 bases, leaving 18 bases between them. In nucleotides, the CDR3 is TGTGCCAGTAGTACCGTGGACAGCCCTCGGGAGCCCCAGCATTTT. Amino acid sequence: CASSTVDSPREPQHF. The variable domain in full, with the rest retrieved from reference TRBV19 and TRBJ1-5, is DGGITQSPKYLFRKEGQNVTLSCEQNLNHDAMYWYRQDPGQGLRLIYYSQIVNDFQKGDIAEGYSVSREKKESFPLTVTSAQKNPTAFYLCASSTVDSPREPQHFGDGTRLSIL.

This clonotype came up many times. The chain combines TRBV7-2 with TRBJ1-3, with D possibly matching TRBD1 (5 bases). Germline V gene lookup returns CDR1 SGHTA and CDR2 FQGNSA. CDR3 length: 17 amino acids. Trimming left V 4 bases short and J 5 bases short, with 21 bases between. The CDR3 sequence is CASSSPGSGKERNTIYF. CDR3 nucleotides: TGTGCCAGCAGCTCCCCCGGGTCAGGGAAGGAGAGAAACACCATATATTTT.

There are many counts of this clonotype. This chain joins TRBV7-8 and TRBJ2-7; 7 bases map to TRBD1. Trimming cost V 1 base and J 0 bases; bases outside gene matches: 6. The germline gives CDR1 SGHVS, CDR2 FQNEAQ. The CDR3 consists of 16 residues. The CDR3 loop reads CASSLDGQESSYEQYF. Written as DNA, the CDR3 is TGTGCCAGCAGCTTAGATGGACAGGAAAGCTCCTACGAGCAGTACTTC.

This clonotype was recorded once. The J gene is TRBJ2-7, the V gene TRBV28, with 8 bases matching TRBD1. Germline CDR1 reads MDHEN; CDR2 reads SYDVKM. The CDR3 spans 16 residues. V shed 5 bases and J 3 bases; nucleotides not matched to a gene: 12. CDR3 loop: CASSRARTGRNYEQYF. In DNA form, the CDR3 reads TGTGCCAGCAGTCGAGCAAGGACAGGGCGGAACTACGAGCAGTACTTC.

The genes are TRBV18 and TRBJ2-7; D is ambiguous. The CDR3 is 12 amino acids. Per germline, CDR1 KGHSH and CDR2 LQKENI. V was trimmed by 2 bases and J by 5 bases, leaving 7 bases between them. This chain's CDR3 is CASSPKGHEQYF. Here the CDR3 DNA reads TGTGCCAGCTCACCAAAGGGCCACGAGCAGTACTTC.

The V gene is TRBV27, the J gene TRBJ2-5; possibly TRBD1 or TRBD2 for D (5 bases each). The CDR3 has 11 amino acids. Germline V CDR1 and CDR2: MNHEY, SMNVEV (reference sequence). V was pared by 8 bases and J by 5 bases, with 9 bases between. CDR3 loop: CASLEGETQYF. Written as DNA, the CDR3 is TGTGCCAGCCTTGAGGGGGAGACCCAGTACTTC.

The chain carries TRBV12-3 or TRBV12-4 and TRBJ2-3, with 7 bases aligning to TRBD2. The CDR3 is 16 residues long. Trimming at V came to 7 bases and at J to 1 base, leaving 11 bases not matched to a gene. The CDR3 region is CASKQPGRAGTDTQYF. The CDR3 bases are TGTGCCAGCAAGCAACCAGGGAGGGCGGGCACAGATACGCAGTATTTT.

This clonotype has a handful of counts. The V and J genes are TRBV28 and TRBJ1-4; perhaps TRBD1 as D (5 bases). Trimming took 9 bases from V and 0 from J, leaving 17 bases between them. The CDR3 covers 16 residues. Germline V gene data show CDR1 as MDHEN and CDR2 as SYDVKM. The CDR3 reads CASVDSYDATNEKLFF. CDR3 coding DNA: TGTGCCAGTGTTGACAGCTACGACGCAACTAATGAAAAACTGTTTTTT.

This clonotype was detected ten times or more. The rearrangement joins TRBV6-1 to TRBJ1-2, with D uncertain. The CDR3 is 13 residues long. V was cut by 7 bases and J by 2 bases, with 11 bases left in between. CDR1 and CDR2 from the germline V gene are MNHNS and SASEGT. CDR3 in DNA: TGTGCCAGCAAAGGGCAAGGAAACTATGGCTACACCTTC. It codes for CASKGQGNYGYTF.

The chain recombines TRBV9 with TRBJ1-2, with 11 bases matching TRBD1. Germline values: CDR1 SGDLS, CDR2 YYNGEE. The CDR3 extends over 15 amino acids. After removal of 4 bases from V and 4 bases from J, the junction contained 6 bases not matched to a gene. The CDR3: CASSPGQGVSYGYTF. Written as DNA, the CDR3 is TGTGCCAGCAGCCCGGGACAGGGGGTTTCCTATGGCTACACCTTC. Full variable domain (outside the CDR3, taken from reference TRBV9 and TRBJ1-2): DSGVTQTPKHLITATGQRVTLRCSPRSGDLSVYWYQQSLDQGLQFLIQYYNGEERAKGNILERFSAQQFPDLHSELNLSSLELGDSALYFCASSPGQGVSYGYTFGSGTRLTVV.

This rearrangement joins TRBV13 to TRBJ1-6; D is unresolved. Germline lookup yields CDR1 PRHDT and CDR2 FYEKMQ (reference sequence). Trimming removed 5 bases at V and 7 bases at J, with 12 bases between. The CDR3 has 14 residues. CDR3 amino acids: CASSRTEVNSPLHF. The DNA for the CDR3 is TGTGCCAGCAGCCGGACCGAGGTGAATTCACCCCTCCACTTT. The whole variable domain, filled in from reference TRBV13 and TRBJ1-6, reads AAGVIQSPRHLIKEKRETATLKCYPIPRHDTVYWYQQGPGQDPQFLISFYEKMQSDKGSIPDRFSAQQFSDYHSELNMSSLELGDSALYFCASSRTEVNSPLHFGNGTRLTVT.